The 2 T cell receptor beta chains in this list originate from one sample, sequenced in a study of T cell repertoires in cytomegalovirus infection. Using its own MiXCR run on the reads, TCRdb lists one record per CDR3 protein. The sample has about 890,000 distinct CDR3 sequences, roughly 31% seen once; the top ten hold 13%. The antigens for these receptors are not known. Here the sequenced sample was cultured CD8+ T cells from PBMCs, taken from culture after CMV antigen stimulation. All receptors come from a human donor in good health (CMV status not recorded). Some clones in this sample may be carry-over from other donors' samples.

This chain joins TRBV7-9 and TRBJ1-2, with a possible D match to TRBD1 (5 bases). V was clipped by 1 base and J by 0 bases, with 12 bases between them. From germline, CDR1 is SEHNR and CDR2 FQNEAQ (reference sequence). This CDR3 is built from 16 residues. The CDR3 sequence: CASSLGSTAANYGYTF. The CDR3 DNA reads TGTGCCAGCAGCTTAGGTTCGACAGCAGCTAACTATGGCTACACCTTC.

Ten or more counts support this clonotype. This rearrangement joins TRBV7-6 to TRBJ1-5; possible D gene TRBD1, 6 bases. CDR1 and CDR2 from the germline V gene are SGHVS and FNYEAQ. Trimming stripped 4 bases from V and 5 bases from J, with 18 bases between. The length of the CDR3 is 16 residues. In nucleotides, the CDR3 is TGTGCCAGCAGCTCACTACGACAGGTTTTTGATCAGCCCCAGCATTTT. This codes for CASSSLRQVFDQPQHF.